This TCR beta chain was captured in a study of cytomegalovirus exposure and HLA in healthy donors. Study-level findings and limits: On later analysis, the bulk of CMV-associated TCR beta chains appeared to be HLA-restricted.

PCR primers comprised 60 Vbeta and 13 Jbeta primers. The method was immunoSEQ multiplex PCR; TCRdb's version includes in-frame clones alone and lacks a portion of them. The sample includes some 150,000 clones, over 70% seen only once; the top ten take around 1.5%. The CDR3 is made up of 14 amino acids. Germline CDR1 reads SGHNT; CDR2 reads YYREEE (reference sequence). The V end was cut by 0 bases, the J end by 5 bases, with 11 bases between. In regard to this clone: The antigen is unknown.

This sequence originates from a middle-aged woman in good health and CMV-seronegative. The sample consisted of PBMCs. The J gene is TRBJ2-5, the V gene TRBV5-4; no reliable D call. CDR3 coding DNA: TGTGCCAGCAGCTTGGCGGGTTCTCGGGAGACCCAGTACTTC. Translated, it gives CASSLAGSRETQYF.